The 32 T cell receptor beta chains reported below all come from one sample, sequenced in a study of T cells in Graves' hyperthyroidism and ophthalmopathy. RNA transcripts gave rise to amplified TCR beta CDR3 regions. The TCR CDR3 was amplified in a first-round RT-PCR using the HTBI primer set. TCRdb called the multiplex PCR reads again in MiXCR, with one record for every CDR3 protein. The repertoire holds under 400,000 distinct CDR3 sequences, with 13% as singletons. Sequenced: blood. The receptors originated from a woman between 18 and 29 years old with Graves' hyperthyroidism.

The chain has TRBV14 and TRBJ2-1; 11 bases match TRBD2. CDR1 and CDR2 (germline): SGHDN, FVKESK. V lost 4 bases and J lost 8; bases outside the gene matches: 10. This CDR3 is built from 16 residues. The CDR3: CASSPLSGGAWYEQFF. As DNA, the CDR3 is TGTGCCAGCAGCCCCCTTAGCGGGGGGGCCTGGTATGAGCAGTTCTTC. The variable domain in full, with the rest retrieved from reference TRBV14 and TRBJ2-1, is EAGVTQFPSHSVIEKGQTVTLRCDPISGHDNLYWYRRVMGKEIKFLLHFVKESKQDESGMPNNRFLAERTGGTYSTLKVQPAELEDSGVYFCASSPLSGGAWYEQFFGPGTRLTVL.

This clonotype has more than one count but fewer than ten. The chain couples TRBV9 to TRBJ2-2; weak D call: TRBD1 (6 bases). CDR1 and CDR2 (germline): SGDLS, YYNGEE. The CDR3 runs to 15 residues. V lost 5 bases, J lost 0 bases, and 11 bases lay in between. The CDR3, as DNA: TGTGCCAGCAGATCGGGACACACGAACACCGGGGAGCTGTTTTTT. It codes for CASRSGHTNTGELFF.

The J gene is TRBJ1-5, the V gene TRBV20-1; 12 bases map to TRBD1. V shed 7 bases and J 6 bases; nucleotides not matched to a gene: 10. The germline CDR1 and CDR2 sequences are DFQATT and SNEGSKA (reference sequence). CDR3 length: 15 residues. DNA for the CDR3: TGCAGTGTTGGGGGGTCGGGACAGGGGGCTCAGCCCCAGCATTTT. It codes for CSVGGSGQGAQPQHF.

In its sample, this clonotype was seen many times. The rearrangement joins TRBV5-1 to TRBJ2-7; D is unclear. V shed 5 bases and J shed 6 bases, with 15 bases lying between them. The CDR3 contains 13 residues. Germline V lookup: CDR1 SGHRS, CDR2 YFSETQ. In DNA, the CDR3 is TGCGCCAGCAGGTTCGAAGGAGAACTCGAGCAGTACTTC. It is translated as CASRFEGELEQYF.

The chain employs TRBV20-1 and TRBJ1-3; 7 bases are shared with TRBD1. Per the germline V gene, CDR1 is DFQATT and CDR2 is SNEGSKA (reference sequence). The CDR3 has 14 amino acids. With 4 bases clipped from V and 3 bases from J, the junction kept 6 bases outside the gene matches. CDR3 amino acids: CSAKLSGGGNTIYF. For the CDR3, the DNA is TGCAGTGCTAAGTTATCAGGGGGTGGAAACACCATATATTTT.

This clonotype was found many times. The rearrangement uses TRBV3-1 and TRBJ1-2, with D perhaps matching TRBD1 (5 bases). Trimming stripped 0 bases from V and 5 bases from J, with 10 bases between. The CDR3 consists of 14 residues. Germline loops: CDR1 LGHDT, CDR2 YNNKEL (reference sequence). CDR3 coding DNA: TGTGCCAGCAGCCAAGAGGCAGGGCCGTATGGCTACACCTTC. Protein: CASSQEAGPYGYTF.

This rearrangement joins TRBV4-2 to TRBJ2-4; 7 bases are shared with TRBD2. Germline CDR1 LGHNA, CDR2 YNFKEQ. J was trimmed by 8 bases and V by 1 base; bases with no gene match: 14. The CDR3 runs to 17 residues. CDR3 sequence reads: CASSQGTELGAGHIQYF. CDR3 nucleotide sequence: TGTGCCAGCAGCCAAGGAACCGAGCTGGGAGCGGGGCACATTCAGTACTTC.

A remark on this clonotype: This may come from a read error, since a much larger clone is one base off. J is TRBJ1-4 and V is TRBV15; D remains unclear. The CDR3 spans 13 residues. The germline V gene encodes CDR1 LNHNV and CDR2 YYDKDF (reference sequence). CDR3 sequence (DNA): TGTGCCGCCAGCGCCGAGACGGAGGAAAAACTGTTTTTT. Residues: CAASAETEEKLFF. The variable domain in full, with the rest retrieved from reference TRBV15 and TRBJ1-4, is DAMVIQNPRYQVTQFGKPVTLSCSQTLNHNVMYWYQQKSSQAPKLLFHYYDKDFNNEADTPDNFQSRRPNTSFCFLDIRSPGLGDTAMYLCAASAETEEKLFFGSGTQLSVL.

Only one count was recorded for this clonotype. The rearrangement links TRBV2 to TRBJ2-7; 8 bases are a match to TRBD2. CDR3 size: 13 residues. V lost 6 bases to trimming and J lost 3 bases; unmatched junction nucleotides: 4. From germline, CDR1 is SNHLY and CDR2 FYNNEI. CDR3 residues: CASRTSGGYEQYF. CDR3 DNA: TGTGCCAGCAGGACCAGCGGGGGCTACGAGCAGTACTTC.

This clonotype was found a few times. This CDR3 reads CAISGTVRTLHEQYF. CDR3 nucleotides: TGTGCCATCAGCGGGACAGTGAGGACCCTCCACGAGCAGTACTTC. V and J are TRBV10-3 and TRBJ2-7, with 7 bases aligning to TRBD1. CDR1 is ENHRY and CDR2 is SYGVKD in the germline V gene. This CDR3 has 15 residues. V lost 6 bases, J lost 5 bases, and 13 bases stayed unmatched.

This clonotype was observed many times. The CDR3 spells CASMGLAGDTDTQYF. The CDR3 DNA is TGTGCCAGCATGGGACTAGCGGGAGACACAGATACGCAGTATTTT. The genes are TRBV27 and TRBJ2-3, with TRBD2 matching 14 bases. Germline lookup yields CDR1 MNHEY and CDR2 SMNVEV (reference sequence). Losses at the gene ends were 7 bases for V and 2 bases for J; bases not matched to a gene: 2. This CDR3 is 15 amino acids long.

This clonotype was counted at least ten times. The chain has TRBV12-3 or TRBV12-4 and TRBJ2-3; D is perhaps TRBD1 (6 bases). The CDR3 runs 15 residues. V was trimmed by 7 bases and J by 1 base, leaving 15 bases between them. CDR3 residues: CASTNQGTGTDTQYF. CDR3 in DNA: TGTGCCAGCACCAATCAGGGGACGGGCACAGATACGCAGTATTTT.

The chain recombines TRBV11-2 with TRBJ1-2; no firm D call. Germline values: CDR1 SGHAT, CDR2 FQNNGV. This CDR3 comprises 17 residues. V was cut by 1 base and J by 8 bases, with 23 bases left in between. CDR3 protein: CASSLVGSLPAIGGYTF. CDR3 nucleotides: TGTGCCAGCAGCTTAGTGGGGTCGTTGCCAGCAATTGGAGGCTACACCTTC. Full variable domain (outside the CDR3, taken from reference TRBV11-2 and TRBJ1-2): EAGVAQSPRYKIIEKRQSVAFWCNPISGHATLYWYQQILGQGPKLLIQFQNNGVVDDSQLPKDRFSAERLKGVDSTLKIQPAKLEDSAVYLCASSLVGSLPAIGGYTFGSGTRLTVV.

This clonotype has ten or more counts. The chain is built from TRBV9 and TRBJ2-7; possibly TRBD2 for D (6 bases). From germline, CDR1 is SGDLS and CDR2 YYNGEE. The CDR3 extends over 14 amino acids. The V end lost 0 bases, the J end lost 5 bases, and 12 bases lay between the germline ends. Written as DNA, the CDR3 is TGTGCCAGCAGCGTAGGGGGGGTGTTGGACGAGCAGTACTTC. It yields the protein CASSVGGVLDEQYF.

This clonotype was picked up many times. The chain recombines TRBV7-2 with TRBJ2-7, with TRBD2 identical over 7 bases. Germline loops: CDR1 SGHTA, CDR2 FQGNSA. The V gene end was trimmed by 9 bases and the J gene end by 6 bases; junction bases not matched to a gene: 17. The CDR3 is made up of 15 amino acids. CDR3: CASTLTPGGLREQYF. CDR3 DNA sequence: TGTGCCAGTACCCTGACCCCGGGGGGTCTCCGCGAGCAGTACTTC. Combining the CDR3 with reference TRBV7-2 and TRBJ2-7 gives the whole variable domain GAGVSQSPSNKVTEKGKDVELRCDPISGHTALYWYRQSLGQGLEFLIYFQGNSAPDKSGLPSDRFSAERTGGSVSTLTIQRTQQEDSAVYLCASTLTPGGLREQYFGPGTRLTVT.

This clonotype was counted ten times or more. The chain links TRBV29-1 to TRBJ2-3; 15 bases map to TRBD2. This CDR3 has 20 amino acids. Germline V gene data show CDR1 as SQVTM and CDR2 as ANQGSEA. The ends lost 6 bases at V and 2 bases at J; junction bases unmatched: 18. Written as DNA, the CDR3 is TGCAGCGTGACAAAGTTAAGGACTAGCGGGGGGGCAAGTCTCACAGATACGCAGTATTTT. It encodes CSVTKLRTSGGASLTDTQYF.

This clonotype has ten or more counts. The chain couples TRBV27 to TRBJ1-5; D uncertain. V was shortened by 6 bases and J by 6 bases, with 9 bases between the two germline ends. The germline V gene has CDR1 MNHEY and CDR2 SMNVEV (reference sequence). This CDR3 has 12 amino acids. CDR3 residues: CASSGKAQPQHF. CDR3 nucleotides: TGTGCCAGCAGCGGGAAAGCTCAGCCCCAGCATTTT.

Many counts were recorded for this clonotype. The chain links TRBV3-1 to TRBJ2-1, with 8 bases matching TRBD2. The germline CDR1 and CDR2 sequences are LGHDT and YNNKEL (reference sequence). The CDR3 totals 15 residues. Trimming removed 2 bases from V and 5 bases from J; junction bases left unmatched: 5. The CDR3 loop reads CASSQFGRANNEQFF. The CDR3 DNA reads as TGTGCCAGCAGCCAATTCGGGAGGGCCAACAATGAGCAGTTCTTC.

Many counts were recorded for this clonotype. The chain carries TRBV7-8 and TRBJ2-7; 11 positions match TRBD1. Germline V CDR1 and CDR2: SGHVS, FQNEAQ. This CDR3 is built from 15 residues. J gave up 3 bases and V 5 bases, and 6 bases lay outside the gene matches. Here the CDR3 reads CASSAGTGGNYEQYF. The CDR3 nucleotides read TGTGCCAGCAGCGCCGGGACAGGGGGGAACTACGAGCAGTACTTC.

CDR3 region: CSARDPGAGGPEETQYF. CDR3 bases: TGCAGTGCTAGAGATCCAGGAGCGGGGGGGCCCGAAGAGACCCAGTACTTC. The chain recombines TRBV20-1 with TRBJ2-5; TRBD2 agrees at 10 bases. Germline V CDR1 and CDR2: DFQATT, SNEGSKA (reference sequence). The CDR3 sequence is 17 residues long. The J segment lost 3 bases and the V segment lost 0 bases, leaving 10 bases of the junction unmatched.

The V and J genes are TRBV5-1 and TRBJ1-4, with 7 bases fitting TRBD1. Germline V gene sequence: CDR1 SGHRS, CDR2 YFSETQ. CDR3 size: 16 residues. V was pared by 0 bases and J by 3 bases, with 5 bases of the junction left unmatched. The CDR3 loop is CASSLERGPPNEKLFF. Here the CDR3 DNA reads TGCGCCAGCAGCTTGGAAAGGGGGCCGCCTAATGAAAAACTGTTTTTT.

This clonotype was observed many times. V is TRBV7-2 and J is TRBJ1-4, with unresolved D. CDR3 length equals 13 residues. The V gene lost 1 base and the J gene lost 6 bases, with 6 bases spanning the gap. Germline-derived CDR1 and CDR2 are SGHTA and FQGNSA. The CDR3 loop reads CASSLGVYEKLFF. DNA of the CDR3: TGTGCCAGCAGCTTAGGGGTTTATGAAAAACTGTTTTTT.

This clonotype has just a few counts. The chain links TRBV27 to TRBJ2-4; D gene ambiguous. V dropped 6 bases and J dropped 5 bases, with 11 bases sitting between them. CDR1 and CDR2 from the germline V gene are MNHEY and SMNVEV (reference sequence). CDR3 length: 13 amino acids. The CDR3 nucleotides are TGTGCCAGCAGCAGCCTAGTAGAAAACATTCAGTACTTC. As protein: CASSSLVENIQYF.

At least ten counts were recorded for this clonotype. The chain has TRBV27 and TRBJ2-3; 7 bases match TRBD1. The V gene end was trimmed by 2 bases and the J gene end by 4 bases; junction bases not matched to a gene: 3. This CDR3 has 14 residues. Germline V gene lookup returns CDR1 MNHEY and CDR2 SMNVEV (reference sequence). CDR3 in amino acids: CASSLARGSDTQYF. DNA for the CDR3: TGTGCCAGCAGTTTAGCCAGGGGGTCAGATACGCAGTATTTT.

The chain links TRBV5-1 to TRBJ2-3; TRBD2 aligns across 12 bases. CDR1 SGHRS and CDR2 YFSETQ come from the germline V gene. The junction had 9 bases not matched to a gene; V was cut back by 0 bases and J by 4 bases. The CDR3 is 18 residues long. The DNA for the CDR3 is TGCGCCAGCAGCTTGGCGGCTAGCGGGGGGGCTAAAGCAGATACGCAGTATTTT. This sequence encodes CASSLAASGGAKADTQYF.

This clonotype was picked up many times. The chain has TRBV18 and TRBJ1-2; D perhaps matches TRBD1 (6 bases). The germline V gene has CDR1 KGHSH and CDR2 LQKENI. Trimming removed 4 bases from V and 5 bases from J, with 20 bases in between. This CDR3 is 16 amino acids long. CDR3 sequence (DNA): TGTGCCAGCTCACACCCCCAGGGACACCTACAATATGGCTACACCTTC. Its translation: CASSHPQGHLQYGYTF. Variable domain in full (rest from reference TRBV18 and TRBJ1-2): NAGVMQNPRHLVRRRGQEARLRCSPMKGHSHVYWYRQLPEEGLKFMVYLQKENIIDESGMPKERFSAEFPKEGPSILRIQQVVRGDSAAYFCASSHPQGHLQYGYTFGSGTRLTVV.

The gene calls are TRBV10-3 and TRBJ2-3; D possibly matches TRBD1 or TRBD2 (5 bases each). The CDR3 has 14 residues. V shed 8 bases and J shed 0 bases, with 12 bases lying between them. The V gene's germline CDR1 is ENHRY and CDR2 SYGVKD. The CDR3 nucleotides read TGTGCCATCCAGGGAGTCCTTAGCACAGATACGCAGTATTTT. As protein: CAIQGVLSTDTQYF.

This clonotype was counted at least ten times. The gene calls are TRBV24-1 and TRBJ1-5; D is possibly TRBD1 (5 bases). The CDR3 totals 18 residues. Germline-derived CDR1 and CDR2 are KGHDR and SFDVKD. V lost 3 bases, J lost 0 bases, and 17 bases lay in between. The CDR3 region has the DNA TGTGCCACCAGTGATCCTCGGGGGGGGGATTATAGCAATCAGCCCCAGCATTTT. Translated, it gives CATSDPRGGDYSNQPQHF.

Notes on this clonotype: A read error may be the cause here, since a much bigger clone is one base away. The chain recombines TRBV6-2 or TRBV6-3 with TRBJ1-1; tentative D call: TRBD1 (5 bases). V was cut by 6 bases and J by 10 bases, with 15 bases left in between. The CDR3 is made up of 12 amino acids. CDR1 is MNHEY and CDR2 is SVGEGT in the germline V gene. The CDR3 nucleotides read TGTGCCAGCAGGCCGCGGGGCTCTGGAGCTTTCTTT. Translated, it gives CASRPRGSGAFF.

This clonotype was observed at least ten times. CDR3: CASSFEADTQYF. The CDR3 DNA follows: TGCGCCAGCAGCTTTGAGGCAGATACGCAGTATTTT. J is TRBJ2-3 and V is TRBV5-1; D is unresolved. Per the germline V gene, CDR1 is SGHRS and CDR2 is YFSETQ. The germline V and J ends were trimmed by 2 bases and 4 bases, with 5 bases remaining between them. CDR3 length: 12 residues.

This clonotype was seen at least ten times. The chain joins TRBV2 to TRBJ2-1; D perhaps matches TRBD1 (6 bases). Germline V gene lookup returns CDR1 SNHLY and CDR2 FYNNEI. The CDR3 is 14 amino acids. The V and J ends lost 0 bases and 10 bases respectively, with 13 bases between them. The DNA of the CDR3 is TGTGCCAGCAGTGAAGCGGTGGGACAAGGCGAGCAGTTCTTC. Translation gives CASSEAVGQGEQFF.

This clonotype was counted many times. The gene calls are TRBV7-2 and TRBJ2-3; a weak D match, TRBD1 (6 bases). This CDR3 comprises 15 residues. Germline V lookup: CDR1 SGHTA, CDR2 FQGNSA. The ends were cut back, 5 bases at V and 0 bases at J, with 12 bases in the middle. In nucleotides, the CDR3 is TGTGCCAGCAGCATAGGGACACCTAGCACAGATACGCAGTATTTT. Protein product: CASSIGTPSTDTQYF.